The TCR beta chain described here comes from a study of CD8 T cells in Susac syndrome. Roughly 0.45 to 1 ug RNA was reverse transcribed with random hexamers. With immunoSEQ multiplex PCR, TCR beta CDR3 was amplified across 54 Vbeta and 13 Jbeta. Each CDR3 protein is one row after TCRdb ran MiXCR on the immunoSEQ multiplex PCR reads. The table shows 180,000 or so distinct CDR3 sequences, with about 95% occurring only once. The sequenced sample consisted of CD4+ T cells from PBMCs. The sequence was collected from a human donor in good health.

CDR3: CASSQAPGTSRTDTQYF. CDR3 bases: TGTGCCAGCAGCCAAGCCCCCGGGACTAGCCGCACAGATACGCAGTATTTT. The chain is built from TRBV4-2 and TRBJ2-3, with TRBD2 matching 9 bases. Unmatched junction bases numbered 6, after V lost 1 base and J lost 1 base. This CDR3 region has 17 residues. CDR1 LGHNA and CDR2 YNFKEQ come from the germline V gene.